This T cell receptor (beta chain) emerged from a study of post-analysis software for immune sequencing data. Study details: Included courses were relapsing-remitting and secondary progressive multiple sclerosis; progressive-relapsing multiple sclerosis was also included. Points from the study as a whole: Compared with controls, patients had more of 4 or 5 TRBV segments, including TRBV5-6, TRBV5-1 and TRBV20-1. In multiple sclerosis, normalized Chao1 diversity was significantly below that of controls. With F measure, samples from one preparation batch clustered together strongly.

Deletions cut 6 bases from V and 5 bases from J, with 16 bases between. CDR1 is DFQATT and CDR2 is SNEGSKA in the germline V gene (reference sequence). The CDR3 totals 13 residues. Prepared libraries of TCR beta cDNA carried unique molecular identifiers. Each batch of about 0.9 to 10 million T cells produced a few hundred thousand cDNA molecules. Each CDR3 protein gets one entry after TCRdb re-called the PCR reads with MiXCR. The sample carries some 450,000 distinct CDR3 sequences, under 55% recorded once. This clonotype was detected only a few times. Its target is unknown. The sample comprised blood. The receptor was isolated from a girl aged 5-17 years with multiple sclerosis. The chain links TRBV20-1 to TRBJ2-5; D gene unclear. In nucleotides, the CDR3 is TGCAGTGCCAAGGACCAGCGACTGGAGACCCAGTACTTC. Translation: CSAKDQRLETQYF.